This T cell receptor beta chain appears in the sequencing data of a study of long-term antiretroviral therapy in people with HIV (dated 2022 in TCRdb). Background on the whole study: The earliest samples were collected approximately a decade before the 2015 WHO recommendation for immediate ART, a period when ART was typically delayed until CD4 counts fell. From 30 to 35 adults with confirmed HIV infection, the cohort provided around 180 cryopreserved PBMC samples, gathered serially across a mean of around 6 years (range 1-12). Test extractions of a monoclonal T-cell line alongside some 36 polyclonal samples showed no cross-contamination during QIAcube processing. Of the roughly 31 participants with HIV, about a dozen were female. A retrospective serial study tested whether ART initiation and durable HIV suppression were associated with changes in peripheral blood TRB repertoire composition and diversity. Here is what the overall study found, with its caveats: Because pre-ART samples had limited cell numbers, profiling was done on unsorted PBMC rather than on sorted CD4+ and CD8+ T cells. HIV repertoires had narrower CDR3 length ranges than controls, and the network structure suggested an antigen-experienced repertoire that shifted only slightly toward naive after ART. The samples span the years 2004 to 2017, and the ART regimens used at that time may not be as effective as current regimens. Starting ART was linked to a significant rise in TRB diversity, yet even with long-term ART the diversity remained significantly lower than in transplant donor controls. Owing to limited PBMC availability, only the TCR beta chain was sequenced, without alpha chain pairing. Inferences about post-ART repertoire changes were limited because no data were available on ART adherence, viral resistance or therapy changes. The repertoire was dominated across all time points by expanded TRB clones identified before ART initiation, although this dominance was seen to fluctuate and to decrease in many PLHIV after ART.

This clone was seen once. No cognate antigen has been identified for it. The sample holds no much larger clone one base away, and base qualities are not on file. The immunoSEQ hsTCRB v3.0 assay was used at survey level resolution to sequence the TRB variable region. The target sequencing depth for TRB was roughly 35,000-50,000 T-cell genomes per sample. Pooled TRB libraries were sequenced on an Illumina MiSeq with a v3 150-cycle kit. Per the original workflow: Repertoire analysis was performed in R inside a reproducible Nextflow workflow that covered QC, data transformation and analysis. LymphoSeq2, an R package for AIRR-Seq data exploration, was used to implement custom analyses. After excluding several samples that yielded fewer than 5000 total TRB sequences, fewer than 200 HIV repertoires remained for analysis. Of the roughly 180 retained HIV repertoires, 59 were collected before and roughly 130 after ART initiation. Repertoires were downsampled to 5000 TRB nucleotide sequences, with summary statistics averaged over 100 downsampling iterations. Only TRB sequences with CDR3 regions of at least seven amino acids were retained for analysis. Diversity was assessed using a clonality score derived from Shannon entropy and using the Gini coefficient. In repertoire networks, the top 5000 CDR3 amino acid sequences were linked whenever an edit distance of one separated two sequences. Antigen specificity groups and MHC restriction were predicted for TRB CDR3 amino acid sequences with GLIPH2. To flag known CMV, EBV, HIV or tissue antigen associations, CDR3 amino acid sequences were matched against VDJdb and McPAS-TCR. Pre-ART, post-ART and control groups were compared with Wilcoxon signed-rank tests and Holm-Bonferroni correction. TCRdb carries this immuneACCESS record with in-frame sequences only. Its versions omit some clonotypes, under half of them owing to an unresolved V gene in the studies checked, with the rest unexplained. D and trimming come from the DNA, and the V and J calls and clone size come from that table. The sample table holds around 35,000 clones, of which about 96% were seen once. The leading ten clones occupy under 3.5% of the sample.

V was cut back by 0 bases and J by 5 bases, leaving a gap of 8 bases between them. The CDR3 spans 14 residues, from the cysteine through the phenylalanine. CDR3 DNA is the only sequence kept; it has 42 bases, read in frame from the first base. CDR1 SGHRS and CDR2 YFSETQ were looked up in the germline V gene. Inclusion was restricted to participants for whom at least one PBMC sample before ART initiation and at least two post-ART samples were available. All participants with HIV were treated in the United States of America. Cryopreserved samples of about 1-10 million PBMC were thawed and washed before DNA extraction. At the time of the earliest PBMC sample, participants with HIV were aged between roughly 23 and 60 years. PBMC samples from each participant spanned 1-4 timepoints before ART initiation and 2-8 timepoints after ART initiation, with a median of 7 samples. For every participant, serial HIV viral load, CD4+ T-cell count, ART history and demographic data were obtained. Genomic DNA was extracted from unsorted PBMC with a Qiagen kit on a QIAcube, processed in batches of 12 samples.

The sequence links TRBV5-1 to TRBJ2-2; the D gene is possibly TRBD1, with 5 bases matching. The TCR comes from a man aged 25 to 40 with HIV. Sequences were derived from unsorted PBMCs, sampled 6.9 years after starting antiretroviral therapy. The CDR3 amino acid sequence is: CASSLGAGTGELFF. The DNA sequence follows: TGCGCCAGCAGCTTGGGAGCAGGGACCGGGGAGCTGTTTTTT.